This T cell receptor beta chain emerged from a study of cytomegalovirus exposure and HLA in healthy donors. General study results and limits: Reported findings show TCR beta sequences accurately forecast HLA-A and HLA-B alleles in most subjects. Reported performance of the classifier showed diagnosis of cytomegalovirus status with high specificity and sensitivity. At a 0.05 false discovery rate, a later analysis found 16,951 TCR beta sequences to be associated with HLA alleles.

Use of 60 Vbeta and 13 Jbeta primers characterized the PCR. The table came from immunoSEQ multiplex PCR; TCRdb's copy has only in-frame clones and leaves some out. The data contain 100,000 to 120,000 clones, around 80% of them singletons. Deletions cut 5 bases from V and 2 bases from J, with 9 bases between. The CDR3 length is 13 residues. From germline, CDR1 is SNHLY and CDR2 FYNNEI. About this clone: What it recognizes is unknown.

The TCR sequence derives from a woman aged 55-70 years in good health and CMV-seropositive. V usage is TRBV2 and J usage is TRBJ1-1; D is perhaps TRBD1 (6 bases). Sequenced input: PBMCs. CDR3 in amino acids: CASSHRVNTEAFF. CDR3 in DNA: TGTGCCAGCAGTCACAGGGTAAACACTGAAGCTTTCTTT. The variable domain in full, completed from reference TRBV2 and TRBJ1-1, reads EPEVTQTPSHQVTQMGQEVILRCVPISNHLYFYWYRQILGQKVEFLVSFYNNEISEKSEIFDDQFSVERPDGSNFTLKIRSTKLEDSAMYFCASSHRVNTEAFFGQGTRLTVV.